A single sample gave rise to the 12 T cell receptor beta chains below, sequenced in a study of early T cells in non-severe SARS-CoV-2 infection (dated by TCRdb to 2020 to 2023). The method was 5' RACE. Instrument on record: NextSeq 500. TCRdb redid the processing of the public reads, applying fastp at Q25 and MiXCR, and retained in-frame beta chains. Identical CDR3 proteins give one entry, which carries the most common genes and DNA. The sample records tens of thousands of distinct CDR3 sequences, about 8.9% of which are singletons. The ten top clones hold 15% to 20% of the sample. Sequenced material: whole blood. These receptor sequences come from an adult who was a healthcare worker with PCR-confirmed SARS-CoV-2 infection or an uninfected control (not recorded which).

This clonotype was recorded a few times. J is TRBJ2-5 and V is TRBV7-8; TRBD1 or TRBD2 may be the D gene (5 bases each). There are 14 residues in the CDR3. CDR1 is SGHVS and CDR2 is FQNEAQ in the germline V gene. V lost 4 bases, J lost 6 bases, and 15 bases lay in between. In DNA form, the CDR3 reads TGTGCCAGCAGCTCCGGGACCAAAGCGCAGACCCAGTACTTC. Its translation is CASSSGTKAQTQYF.

Many counts were recorded for this clonotype. This chain joins TRBV12-3 or TRBV12-4 and TRBJ2-1, with D possibly TRBD1 on 6 matching bases. The V end was cut by 5 bases, the J end by 4 bases, with 12 bases between. The CDR3 sequence is 14 residues long. The CDR3 bases are TGTGCCAGCAGTACCTGGGACATTTACAATGAGCAGTTCTTC. Protein sequence: CASSTWDIYNEQFF.

The gene calls are TRBV10-3 and TRBJ2-5; D is unresolved. The CDR3 is 12 amino acids. Trimming shortened V by 3 bases and J by 4 bases, and 6 bases separated the two germline ends. Per the germline V gene, CDR1 is ENHRY and CDR2 is SYGVKD. This chain's CDR3 is CAISDGRETQYF. The CDR3 nucleotides are TGTGCCATCAGTGATGGGCGAGAGACCCAGTACTTC.

This clonotype showed up many times. The chain uses TRBV12-3 or TRBV12-4 and TRBJ1-3; tentative D call: TRBD1 (5 bases). The V gene lost 7 bases and the J gene lost 0 bases, with 13 bases spanning the gap. This CDR3 contains 15 residues. The CDR3 DNA reads as TGTGCCAGCACCTTGGCAGGGTACTCTGGAAACACCATATATTTT. Translation: CASTLAGYSGNTIYF.

This sequence joins TRBV5-1 and TRBJ2-3, with D hard to call. The CDR3 consists of 13 residues. Germline V lookup: CDR1 SGHRS, CDR2 YFSETQ. With 4 bases removed from V and 3 bases from J, the gap between germline ends came to 9 bases. CDR3 residues: CASSTLETDTQYF. CDR3 nucleotides: TGCGCCAGCAGCACGCTTGAAACAGATACGCAGTATTTT.

This chain joins TRBV5-6 and TRBJ2-1; weak D call: TRBD2 (6 bases). Germline V gene data show CDR1 as SGHDT and CDR2 as YYEEEE. The V end lost 2 bases, the J end lost 2 bases, and 11 bases lay between the germline ends. The CDR3 extends over 15 amino acids. The CDR3 sequence: CASSFGGGAYNEQFF. The CDR3 DNA reads TGTGCCAGCAGCTTCGGCGGAGGGGCCTACAATGAGCAGTTCTTC.

This clonotype was detected many times. This sequence joins TRBV28 and TRBJ1-3; D gene uncertain. The CDR3 totals 14 residues. V lost 10 bases, J lost 4 bases, and 17 bases lay in between. Germline V gives CDR1 MDHEN, CDR2 SYDVKM. The chain's CDR3 is CATISAREGNTIYF. The CDR3 bases are TGTGCCACCATTTCGGCACGGGAGGGAAACACCATATATTTT.

This clonotype is judged medium-sized. J is TRBJ2-2 and V is TRBV5-4, with 9 bases matching TRBD2. The CDR3 covers 17 residues. Trimming took 1 base from V and 8 from J; bases not matched to a gene: 12. Germline-derived CDR1 and CDR2 are SGHNT and YYREEE (reference sequence). CDR3 loop: CASSLTGMGLASGELFF. The DNA for the CDR3 is TGTGCCAGCAGCTTGACAGGGATGGGACTAGCTTCAGGGGAGCTGTTTTTT.

This clonotype was counted only a few times. V gene TRBV20-1 combines with J gene TRBJ2-2; no clear D. Trimming shortened V by 0 bases and J by 5 bases, and 4 bases separated the two germline ends. Germline V gene sequence: CDR1 DFQATT, CDR2 SNEGSKA (reference sequence). The CDR3 extends over 12 amino acids. The CDR3 spells CSAREGTGELFF. The CDR3 DNA reads TGCAGTGCTAGAGAGGGGACCGGGGAGCTGTTTTTT.

This clonotype appeared a few times. This chain uses TRBV20-1 with TRBJ2-3; tentatively, D is TRBD2 (6 bases). The germline V gene has CDR1 DFQATT and CDR2 SNEGSKA (reference sequence). This CDR3 comprises 14 residues. V was shortened by 6 bases and J by 4 bases, with 17 bases between the two germline ends. CDR3 bases: TGCAGTGCCCCGACTGGCGGGAAGTCAGATACGCAGTATTTT. It translates to CSAPTGGKSDTQYF.

In this sample, this clonotype turned up a few times. This chain joins TRBV5-1 and TRBJ2-1, with D hard to call. Germline-derived CDR1 and CDR2 are SGHRS and YFSETQ. Trimming took 5 bases from V and 5 from J, leaving 14 bases between them. The CDR3 spans 14 residues. The CDR3 sequence: CASRPLGGNNEQFF. CDR3 coding DNA: TGCGCCAGCAGGCCCCTGGGCGGTAACAATGAGCAGTTCTTC.

This clonotype occurred many times. V is TRBV29-1 and J is TRBJ2-2; tentative D call: TRBD1 (5 bases). Germline loops: CDR1 SQVTM, CDR2 ANQGSEA. The CDR3 is 13 residues long. The V end lost 7 bases, the J end lost 3 bases, and 12 bases lay between the germline ends. CDR3 amino acids: CSGGGAYTGELFF. The CDR3 nucleotides read TGCAGCGGGGGTGGGGCGTACACCGGGGAGCTGTTTTTT.